The present T cell receptor beta chain was sequenced within a study of cytomegalovirus exposure and HLA in healthy donors. Whole-study results and caveats: An analysis was carried out later, and it reportedly showed fewer N-insertions in an Asian-associated ancestry cluster than the roughly 670-donor mean. V segments that were indistinguishable, TRBV6-2 and TRBV6-3 among them, were omitted from analysis.

The PCR employed 60 Vbeta primers together with 13 Jbeta primers. Sequencing was performed with immunoSEQ multiplex PCR; in TCRdb, only in-frame clones are kept and a portion is missing. The data show more than 85,000 clones, 76% seen once. Germline CDR1 SGHDT, CDR2 YYEEEE. V was clipped by 1 base and J by 8 bases, with 6 bases between them. The CDR3 length is 12 residues. Worth noting for this clone: Its target is not known.

Sequencing input: PBMCs. The receptor comes from a man between 25 and 39 years old in good health and CMV-seropositive. V and J are TRBV5-6 and TRBJ1-4; possibly TRBD1 for D (6 bases). CDR3: CASSLTGEKLFF. The DNA for the CDR3 is TGTGCCAGCAGCTTGACAGGGGAAAAACTGTTTTTT.